A single sample is the source of the 9 T cell receptor beta chains below, sequenced in a study of T cells in Graves' hyperthyroidism and ophthalmopathy. What was amplified from RNA transcripts were TCR beta CDR3 regions. HTBI primers drove first-round RT-PCR of the TCR CDR3. TCRdb reprocessed the multiplex PCR reads via MiXCR and lists one record per CDR3 protein. The data contain about 290,000 distinct CDR3 sequences, 13% of them singletons. The sequenced sample consisted of blood. The receptors come from a woman in her twenties or thirties with Graves' hyperthyroidism that later progressed to Graves' ophthalmopathy.

The table lists this clonotype with many counts. The chain uses TRBV5-1 and TRBJ2-7, with TRBD1 matching over 8 bases. J lost 4 bases, V lost 6 bases, and 12 bases had no gene match. The CDR3 contains 15 residues. Germline-derived CDR1 and CDR2 are SGHRS and YFSETQ. CDR3 in DNA: TGCGCCAGCACAACTGGACAGGGAGGACGTTACGAGCAGTACTTC. Encoded protein: CASTTGQGGRYEQYF.

This clonotype was seen at least ten times. The J gene is TRBJ2-2, the V gene TRBV7-3; no firm D call. The CDR3 length is 12 residues. CDR1 and CDR2 (germline): SGHTA, FQGTGA. With 6 bases removed from V and 7 bases from J, the gap between germline ends came to 9 bases. The CDR3 sequence: CASSSSVGELFF. In DNA, the CDR3 is TGTGCCAGCAGTTCTTCAGTCGGGGAGCTGTTTTTT.

This clonotype has a count of ten or more. The chain links TRBV12-3 or TRBV12-4 to TRBJ2-1, with 8 bases identical to TRBD1. The V and J ends lost 2 bases and 5 bases, in that order; junction bases with no gene match: 5. The CDR3 is made up of 15 amino acids. CDR3 residues: CASSLRQGADNEQFF. The CDR3 DNA reads TGTGCCAGCAGTTTAAGGCAGGGGGCGGACAATGAGCAGTTCTTC.

In its sample, this clonotype was seen many times. The J gene is TRBJ2-1, the V gene TRBV20-1; TRBD2 aligns across 7 bases. V lost 1 base to trimming and J lost 1 base; unmatched junction nucleotides: 7. This CDR3 is built from 16 residues. The germline gives CDR1 DFQATT, CDR2 SNEGSKA (reference sequence). For the CDR3, the DNA is TGCAGTGCTAGAGCCCGACTAGCACCTTCCTACAATGAGCAGTTCTTC. Its protein product is CSARARLAPSYNEQFF.

This clonotype was observed many times. CDR3 nucleotide sequence: TGTGCCAGCTCGTATTACGCAGAGACCCAGTACTTC. This translates into CASSYYAETQYF. V gene TRBV18 combines with J gene TRBJ2-5; the D is unclear. V shed 6 bases and J shed 4 bases, with 9 bases lying between them. The CDR3 totals 12 residues. Germline assignment: CDR1 KGHSH and CDR2 LQKENI.

This clonotype was observed a handful of times. A much larger clone is a single base away; this may be a read error. The V and J genes are TRBV6-1 and TRBJ2-1; D is undetermined. V was shortened by 5 bases and J by 6 bases, with 14 bases between the two germline ends. The germline V gene has CDR1 MNHNS and CDR2 SASEGT. The CDR3 is made up of 14 amino acids. The CDR3 DNA follows: TGTGCCAGCAGTTATGGGTCGGCCTGCAATGAGCAGTTCTTC. It yields the protein CASSYGSACNEQFF.

The chain links TRBV20-1 to TRBJ2-5, with 9 nucleotides matching TRBD1. Germline-derived CDR1 and CDR2 are DFQATT and SNEGSKA (reference sequence). The CDR3 spans 12 residues. V shed 6 bases and J 4 bases; nucleotides not matched to a gene: 3. DNA for the CDR3: TGCAGTGCAGGGACAGGGAGAGAGACCCAGTACTTC. Residues: CSAGTGRETQYF.

There are many counts of this clonotype. CDR3 sequence: CASSLRGGDTQYF. The CDR3 nucleotides are TGTGCCAGCAGTTTGCGGGGGGGAGATACGCAGTATTTT. V usage is TRBV28 and J usage is TRBJ2-3; 9 nucleotides match TRBD2. CDR1 is MDHEN, CDR2 SYDVKM, per germline. The CDR3 is made up of 13 amino acids. Unmatched junction bases numbered 0, after V lost 3 bases and J lost 5 bases.

In this sample, this clonotype turned up many times. The J gene is TRBJ2-5, the V gene TRBV3-1; D remains ambiguous. This CDR3 is 13 amino acids long. Trimming left V 0 bases short and J 5 bases short, with 7 bases between. CDR1 and CDR2 from the germline V gene are LGHDT and YNNKEL (reference sequence). CDR3 sequence reads: CASSQDPWETQYF. Here the CDR3 DNA reads TGTGCCAGCAGCCAAGATCCGTGGGAGACCCAGTACTTC.